This T cell receptor (beta chain) stems from a study of blood T cell repertoires in COVID-19. This clone has more than one count but fewer than ten. TCRdb keeps only in-frame clones here, not all; method: immunoSEQ multiplex PCR. The sample yields under 200,000 clones, 65% to 85% seen once. Sequencing used peripheral blood. The clonotype comes from a man aged 55 to 70 with active or convalescent COVID-19.

CDR3 coding DNA: TGTGCCAGCAGCGAGACAGGTCGCAATGAGCAGTTCTTC. Amino acids: CASSETGRNEQFF. This rearrangement joins TRBV9 to TRBJ2-1, with TRBD1 as a possible D gene (6 bases). There are 13 residues in the CDR3. Germline V gene lookup returns CDR1 SGDLS and CDR2 YYNGEE. With 3 bases removed from V and 6 bases from J, the gap between germline ends came to 10 bases.